This T cell receptor beta chain was identified during a study of early T cells in non-severe SARS-CoV-2 infection. Tagging with unique molecular identifiers was applied to individual cDNA molecules. TCRdb re-called the 5' RACE reads with MiXCR, one entry per CDR3 protein. The data show more than 50,000 distinct CDR3 sequences, over 9.5% seen once. Per the germline V gene, CDR1 is SQVTM and CDR2 is ANQGSEA. CDR3 size: 13 residues. The V end lost 8 bases, the J end lost 6 bases, and 20 bases lay between the germline ends. The chain uses TRBV29-1 and TRBJ2-7; perhaps TRBD1 as D (5 bases). The specimen sequenced was whole blood. The sequence was collected from an adult who was a healthcare worker with PCR-confirmed SARS-CoV-2 infection or an uninfected control (not recorded which). The CDR3 bases are TGCAGCTCTTTGGCAGGGAACGGCTGCGAGCAGTACTTC. Amino acid sequence: CSSLAGNGCEQYF.